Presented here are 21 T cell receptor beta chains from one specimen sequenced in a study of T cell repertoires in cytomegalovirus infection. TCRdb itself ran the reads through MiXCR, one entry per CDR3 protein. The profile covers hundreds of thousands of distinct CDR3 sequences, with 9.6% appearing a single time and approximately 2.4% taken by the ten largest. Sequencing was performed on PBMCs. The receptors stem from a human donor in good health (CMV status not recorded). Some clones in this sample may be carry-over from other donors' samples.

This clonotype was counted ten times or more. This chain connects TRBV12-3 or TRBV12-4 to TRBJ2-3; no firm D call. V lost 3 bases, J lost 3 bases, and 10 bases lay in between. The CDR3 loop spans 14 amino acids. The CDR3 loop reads CASSFLTRTDTQYF. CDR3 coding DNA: TGTGCCAGCAGTTTCCTGACGAGGACAGATACGCAGTATTTT.

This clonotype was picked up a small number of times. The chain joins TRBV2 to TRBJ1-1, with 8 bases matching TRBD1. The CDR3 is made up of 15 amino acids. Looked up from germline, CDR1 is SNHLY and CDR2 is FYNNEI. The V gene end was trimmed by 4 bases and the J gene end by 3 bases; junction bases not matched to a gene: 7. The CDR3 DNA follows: TGTGCCAGCAGTGTGTCAGGGGGCGAGGACACTGAAGCTTTCTTT. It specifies CASSVSGGEDTEAFF.

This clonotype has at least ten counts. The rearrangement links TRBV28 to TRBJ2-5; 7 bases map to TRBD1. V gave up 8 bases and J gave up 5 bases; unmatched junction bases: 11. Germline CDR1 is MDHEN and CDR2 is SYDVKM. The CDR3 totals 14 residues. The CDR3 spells CASCTGVGRETQYF. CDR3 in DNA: TGTGCCAGCTGTACAGGGGTTGGTAGGGAGACCCAGTACTTC.

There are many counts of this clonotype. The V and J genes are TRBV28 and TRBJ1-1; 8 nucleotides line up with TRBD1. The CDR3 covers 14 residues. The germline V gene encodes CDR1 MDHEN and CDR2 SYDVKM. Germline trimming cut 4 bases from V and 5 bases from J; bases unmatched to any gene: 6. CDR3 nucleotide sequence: TGTGCCAGCAGTTCAGCACAGGGGGGGACTGAAGCTTTCTTT. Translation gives CASSSAQGGTEAFF.

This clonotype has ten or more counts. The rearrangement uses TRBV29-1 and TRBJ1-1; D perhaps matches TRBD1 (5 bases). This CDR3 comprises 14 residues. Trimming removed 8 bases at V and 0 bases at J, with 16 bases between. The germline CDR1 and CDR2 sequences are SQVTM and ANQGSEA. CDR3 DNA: TGCAGCCTCTCGCGGGGAGGGGTGAACACTGAAGCTTTCTTT. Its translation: CSLSRGGVNTEAFF.

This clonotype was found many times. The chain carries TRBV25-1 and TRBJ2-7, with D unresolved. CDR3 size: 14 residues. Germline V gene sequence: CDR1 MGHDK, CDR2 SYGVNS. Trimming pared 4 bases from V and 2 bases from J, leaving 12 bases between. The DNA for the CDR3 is TGTGCCAGCAGTGCGGGTCCCAACACCTACGAGCAGTACTTC. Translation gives CASSAGPNTYEQYF.

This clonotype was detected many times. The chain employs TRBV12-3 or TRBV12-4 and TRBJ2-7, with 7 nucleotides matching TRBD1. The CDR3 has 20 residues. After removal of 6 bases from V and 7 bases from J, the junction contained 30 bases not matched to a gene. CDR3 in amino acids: CASSLTIPETPDRDRQEQYF. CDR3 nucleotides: TGTGCCAGCAGCCTTACCATCCCCGAGACCCCCGACAGGGATCGTCAGGAGCAGTACTTC.

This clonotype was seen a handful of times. CDR3 DNA: TGTGCCAGCAGTTATCGACTAGCGGGGGTGTATACGCAGTATTTT. As protein: CASSYRLAGVYTQYF. The chain employs TRBV6-5 and TRBJ2-3; 12 bases match TRBD2. Germline CDR1 and CDR2: MNHEY and SVGAGI. Unmatched junction bases numbered 5, after V lost 3 bases and J lost 7 bases. This CDR3 region has 15 residues.

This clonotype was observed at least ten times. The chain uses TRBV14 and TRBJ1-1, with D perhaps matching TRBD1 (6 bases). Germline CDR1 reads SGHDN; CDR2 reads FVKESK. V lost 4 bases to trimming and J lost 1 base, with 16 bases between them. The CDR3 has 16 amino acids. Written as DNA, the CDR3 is TGTGCCAGCAGCCCCATGTGGGGGGCCGGGAACACTGAAGCTTTCTTT. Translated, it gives CASSPMWGAGNTEAFF.

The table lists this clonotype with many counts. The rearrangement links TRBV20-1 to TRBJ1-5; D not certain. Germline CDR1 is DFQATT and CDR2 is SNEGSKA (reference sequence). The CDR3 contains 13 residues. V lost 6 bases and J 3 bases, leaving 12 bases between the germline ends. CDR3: CSATDGINQPQHF. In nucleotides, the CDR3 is TGCAGTGCCACTGACGGAATCAATCAGCCCCAGCATTTT.

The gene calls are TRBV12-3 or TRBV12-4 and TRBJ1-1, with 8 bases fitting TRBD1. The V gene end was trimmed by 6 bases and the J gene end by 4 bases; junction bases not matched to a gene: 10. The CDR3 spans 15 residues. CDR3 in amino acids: CASRPTGTGPTEAFF. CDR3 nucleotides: TGTGCCAGCAGGCCTACCGGGACAGGCCCCACTGAAGCTTTCTTT.

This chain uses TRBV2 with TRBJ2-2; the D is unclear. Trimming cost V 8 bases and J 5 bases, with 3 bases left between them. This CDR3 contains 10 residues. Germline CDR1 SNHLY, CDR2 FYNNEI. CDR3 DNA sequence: TGTGCCAGCGCTACCGGGGAGCTGTTTTTT. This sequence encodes CASATGELFF.

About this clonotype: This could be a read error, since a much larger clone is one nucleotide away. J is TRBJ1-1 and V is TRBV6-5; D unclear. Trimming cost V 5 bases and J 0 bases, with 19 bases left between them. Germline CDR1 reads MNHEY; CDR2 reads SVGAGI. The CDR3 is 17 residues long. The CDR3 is CASSPSSRRLMNTEAFF. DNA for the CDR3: TGTGCCAGCAGTCCGTCCTCCCGGAGGTTAATGAACACTGAAGCTTTCTTT.

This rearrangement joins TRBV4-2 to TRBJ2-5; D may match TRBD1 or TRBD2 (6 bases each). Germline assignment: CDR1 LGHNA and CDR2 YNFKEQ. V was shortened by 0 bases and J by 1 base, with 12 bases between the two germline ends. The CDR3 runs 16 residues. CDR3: CASSQEGGGSQETQYF. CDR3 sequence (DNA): TGTGCCAGCAGCCAAGAAGGAGGGGGATCCCAAGAGACCCAGTACTTC.

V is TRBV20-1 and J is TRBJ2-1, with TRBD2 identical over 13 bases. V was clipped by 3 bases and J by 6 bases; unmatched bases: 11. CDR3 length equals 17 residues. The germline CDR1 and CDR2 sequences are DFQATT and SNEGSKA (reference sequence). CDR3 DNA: TGCAGTGCTAGCCCGGCAGGACTAGCGGGGGACCCCAATGAGCAGTTCTTC. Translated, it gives CSASPAGLAGDPNEQFF.

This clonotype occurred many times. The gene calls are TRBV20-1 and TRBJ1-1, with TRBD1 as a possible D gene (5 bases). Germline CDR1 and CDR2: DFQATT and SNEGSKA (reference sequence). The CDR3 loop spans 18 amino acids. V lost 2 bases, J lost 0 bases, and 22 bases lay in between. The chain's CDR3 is CSARPPGRMSRMNTEAFF. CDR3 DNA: TGCAGTGCTAGACCTCCGGGACGGATGAGTAGAATGAACACTGAAGCTTTCTTT.

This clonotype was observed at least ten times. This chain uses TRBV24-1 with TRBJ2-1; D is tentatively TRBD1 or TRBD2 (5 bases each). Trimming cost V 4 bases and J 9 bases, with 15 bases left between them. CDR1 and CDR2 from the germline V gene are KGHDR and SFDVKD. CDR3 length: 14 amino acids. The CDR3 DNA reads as TGTGCCACCAGTGACAGCCGGGGCTCTGGTGAGCAGTTCTTC. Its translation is CATSDSRGSGEQFF.

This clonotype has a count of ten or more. The CDR3 loop is CASSEALRAPLHF. The CDR3 DNA sequence: TGTGCCAGCAGTGAAGCGCTCAGGGCACCCCTCCACTTT. The chain recombines TRBV2 with TRBJ1-6; maybe TRBD1 (5 bases). Trimming cost V 0 bases and J 11 bases, with 8 bases left between them. This CDR3 is built from 13 residues. Germline V CDR1 and CDR2: SNHLY, FYNNEI.

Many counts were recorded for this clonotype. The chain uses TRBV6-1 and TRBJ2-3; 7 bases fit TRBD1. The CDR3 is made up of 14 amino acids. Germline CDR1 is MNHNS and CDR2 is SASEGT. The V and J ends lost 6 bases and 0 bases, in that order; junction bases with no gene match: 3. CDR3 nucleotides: TGTGCCAGCAGCGTCAGGGGGAGCACAGATACGCAGTATTTT. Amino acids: CASSVRGSTDTQYF.

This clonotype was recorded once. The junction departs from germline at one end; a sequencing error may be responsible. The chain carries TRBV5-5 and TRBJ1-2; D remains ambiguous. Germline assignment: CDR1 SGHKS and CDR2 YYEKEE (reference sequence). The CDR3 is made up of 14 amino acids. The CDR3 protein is CASSMGTSNYGYSF. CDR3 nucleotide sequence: TGTGCCAGCAGCATGGGAACCTCTAACTATGGCTACTCCTTC.

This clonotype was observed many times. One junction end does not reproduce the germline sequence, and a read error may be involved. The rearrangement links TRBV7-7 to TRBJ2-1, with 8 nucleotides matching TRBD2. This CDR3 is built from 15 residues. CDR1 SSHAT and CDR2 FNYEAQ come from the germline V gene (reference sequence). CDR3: CASSLGGRNYNEQFF. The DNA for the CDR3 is TGTGCTAGCAGCTTAGGCGGGAGGAACTACAATGAGCAGTTCTTC.